This TCR beta chain comes out of a study of blood T cell repertoires in COVID-19 (dated by TCRdb to 2020 to 2021). For context, the study as a whole: The collaborator samples originated in the United States, Italy and Spain and spanned the acute and convalescent phases of COVID-19. The material from the prospective study consisted of cDNA or gDNA derived from T cells, B-cell-depleted T cells, or PBMCs. Deeply sampled blood TCRbeta repertoires from subjects exposed to, actively infected with, or recovered from COVID-19 were included in the dataset. A freely available public database, intended as a resource for researchers studying the immune response to SARS-CoV-2, is where the repertoires were released. The samples were drawn from two sources: the first 160 participants of the ongoing ImmuneRACE study, and 1,200 or so subjects contributed by 6 global collaborators. Nearly every sample came with metadata listing a de-identified subject ID, COVID-19 status, age in years and sex. HLA class I and class II types, where available, came from metadata supplied by the sample provider rather than from assay-based typing. Findings and caveats that apply to the study as a whole: The quantity of clinical and demographic metadata differed by source and by participant and was supplied without curation.

The immunoSEQ Assay, a bias-controlled multiplex PCR, was used to amplify TCRbeta CDR3 regions from genomic DNA. In the authors' own workflow: Nucleated cell counts per sample were estimated from amplification of reference gene primers within the assay. To quantify the absolute abundance of each unique TCRbeta CDR3 rearrangement, sequence reads were collapsed and filtered. For each sample, productive Simpson clonality was calculated by taking the square root of Simpson's diversity index across productive rearrangements. TCRdb limited this immuneACCESS table to in-frame rearrangements with V and J called. A share of clones is missing; checked studies link under half to unresolved V genes, and the rest is unexplained. That table is the source of V, J and clone size, and D and trimming were worked out from the DNA. For this sample the table gives fewer than 95,000 clones, of which around 88% were detected only once. The ten largest clonotypes hold 4.8% of the sample.

The collaborating institutions used their own protocols to collect whole blood in K2EDTA tubes. For TCRbeta analysis, collaborators shipped samples in one of three forms: frozen whole blood, isolated PBMCs, or DNA extracted from either of those sample types. As for this clone: Its binding antigen is unknown. Base qualities are missing; no much larger clone stands one base away.

The sequence derives from a woman at least 80 years old with acute or convalescent COVID-19. Sequences were obtained from peripheral blood.

The CDR3 corresponds to CASSPRRGKRDEAFF. Read as DNA, the sequence is TGTGCCAGCAGCCCCCGAAGAGGTAAGCGAGATGAAGCTTTCTTT. The chain is assembled from TRBV7-2 and TRBJ1-1, with no confidently assigned D gene. At the junction V is shortened by 5 bases and J by 7 bases, with 20 bases in between. According to the germline V gene, CDR1 reads SGHTA and CDR2 reads FQGNSA. Reading from cysteine to phenylalanine, the CDR3 counts 15 amino acids. Only the CDR3 region is kept as DNA, spanning 45 bases read in frame from base 1.